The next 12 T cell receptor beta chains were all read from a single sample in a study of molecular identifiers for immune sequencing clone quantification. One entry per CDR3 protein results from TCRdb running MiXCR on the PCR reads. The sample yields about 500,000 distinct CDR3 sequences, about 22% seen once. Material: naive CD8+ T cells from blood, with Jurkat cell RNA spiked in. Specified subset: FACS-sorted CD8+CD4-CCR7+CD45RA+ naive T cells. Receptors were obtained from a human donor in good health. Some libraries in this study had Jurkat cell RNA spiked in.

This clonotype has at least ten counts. As DNA, the CDR3 is TGCGCCAGCAGCCAGGCTACACCGACAGGGACTGAAAAACTGTTTTTT. Its protein is CASSQATPTGTEKLFF. The J gene is TRBJ1-4, the V gene TRBV4-3; 7 nucleotides align to TRBD1. V lost 3 bases to trimming and J lost 7 bases; unmatched junction nucleotides: 11. CDR3 size: 16 residues. Germline V CDR1 and CDR2: LGHNA, YSLEER.

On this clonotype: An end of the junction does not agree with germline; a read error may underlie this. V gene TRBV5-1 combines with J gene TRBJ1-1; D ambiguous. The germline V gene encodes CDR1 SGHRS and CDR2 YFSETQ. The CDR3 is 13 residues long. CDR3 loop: CASSLDPNTGAFF. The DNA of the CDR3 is TGCGCCAGCAGCTTGGACCCGAACACTGGAGCTTTCTTT. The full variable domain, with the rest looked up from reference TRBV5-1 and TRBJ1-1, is KAGVTQTPRYLIKTRGQQVTLSCSPISGHRSVSWYQQTPGQGLQFLFEYFSETQRNKGNFPGRFSGRQFSNSRSEMNVSTLELGDSALYLCASSLDPNTGAFFGQGTRLTVV.

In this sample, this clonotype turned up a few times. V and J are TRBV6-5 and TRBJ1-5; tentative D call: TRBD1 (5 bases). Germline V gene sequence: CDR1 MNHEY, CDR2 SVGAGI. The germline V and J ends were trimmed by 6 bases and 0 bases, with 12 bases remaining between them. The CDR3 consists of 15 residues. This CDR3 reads CASRSHDSSNQPQHF. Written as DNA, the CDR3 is TGTGCCAGCAGATCACACGACAGTAGCAATCAGCCCCAGCATTTT.

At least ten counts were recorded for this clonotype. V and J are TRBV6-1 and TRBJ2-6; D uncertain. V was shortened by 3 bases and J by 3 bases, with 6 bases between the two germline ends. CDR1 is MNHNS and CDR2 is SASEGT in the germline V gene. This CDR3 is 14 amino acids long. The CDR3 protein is CASSEWSGANVLTF. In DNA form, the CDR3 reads TGTGCCAGCAGTGAGTGGAGTGGGGCCAACGTCCTGACTTTC.

The DNA for the CDR3 is TGTGCCAGCAGCTTAGCTGCGGGACATACGTACCAAGAGACCCAGTACTTC. Amino acids: CASSLAAGHTYQETQYF. The V call is TRBV7-9, the J call TRBJ2-5, with D perhaps matching TRBD1 or TRBD2 (6 bases each). Trimming removed 0 bases from V and 0 bases from J, with 14 bases in between. The length of the CDR3 is 17 residues. Germline CDR1 SEHNR, CDR2 FQNEAQ (reference sequence).

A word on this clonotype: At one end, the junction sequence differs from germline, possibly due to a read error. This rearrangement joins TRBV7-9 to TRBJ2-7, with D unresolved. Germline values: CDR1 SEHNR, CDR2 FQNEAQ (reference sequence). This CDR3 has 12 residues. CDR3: CASSLVGYGQYF. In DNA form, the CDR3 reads TGTGCCAGCAGCTTGGTCGGCTACGGGCAGTACTTC.

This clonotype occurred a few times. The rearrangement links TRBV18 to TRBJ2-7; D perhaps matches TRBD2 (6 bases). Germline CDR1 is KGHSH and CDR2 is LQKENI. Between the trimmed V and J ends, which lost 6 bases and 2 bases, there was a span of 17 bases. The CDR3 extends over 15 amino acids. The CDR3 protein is CASSGWDSITYEQYF. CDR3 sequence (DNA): TGTGCCAGCTCGGGGTGGGACTCTATAACCTACGAGCAGTACTTC.

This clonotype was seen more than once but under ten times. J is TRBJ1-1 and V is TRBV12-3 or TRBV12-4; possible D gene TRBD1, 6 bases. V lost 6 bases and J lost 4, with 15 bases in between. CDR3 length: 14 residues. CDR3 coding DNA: TGTGCCAGCAGCGACACAGGGAGGGGCACTGAAGCTTTCTTT. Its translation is CASSDTGRGTEAFF.

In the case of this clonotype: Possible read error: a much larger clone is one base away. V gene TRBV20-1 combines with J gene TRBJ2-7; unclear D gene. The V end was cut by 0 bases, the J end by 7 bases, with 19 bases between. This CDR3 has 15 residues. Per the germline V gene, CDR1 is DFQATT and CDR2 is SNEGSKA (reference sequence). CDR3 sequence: CSARDPTGTDWEQYF. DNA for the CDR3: TGCAGTGCTAGAGACCCCACTGGTACCGACTGGGAGCAGTACTTC.

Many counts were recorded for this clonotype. The CDR3 region has the DNA TGTGCCAGCAGTTACAGCGGGGGGGCCGCCGGGGAGCTGTTTTTT. This translates into CASSYSGGAAGELFF. The rearrangement links TRBV6-2 or TRBV6-3 to TRBJ2-2; 10 positions agree with TRBD2. After removal of 2 bases from V and 6 bases from J, the junction contained 3 bases not matched to a gene. CDR3 length: 15 residues. Germline V gene lookup returns CDR1 MNHEY and CDR2 SVGEGT.

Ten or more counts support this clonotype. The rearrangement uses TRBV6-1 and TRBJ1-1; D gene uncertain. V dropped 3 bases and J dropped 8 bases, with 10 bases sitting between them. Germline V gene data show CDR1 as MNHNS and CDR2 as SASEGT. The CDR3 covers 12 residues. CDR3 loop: CASSDFYSEAFF. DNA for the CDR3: TGTGCCAGCAGTGATTTTTACAGCGAAGCTTTCTTT.

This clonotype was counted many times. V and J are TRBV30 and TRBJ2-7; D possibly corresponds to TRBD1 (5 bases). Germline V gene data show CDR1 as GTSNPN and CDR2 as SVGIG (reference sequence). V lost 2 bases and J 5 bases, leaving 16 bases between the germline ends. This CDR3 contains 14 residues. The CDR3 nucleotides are TGTGCCTGGAGTCCGGTGGACATAACCAACGAGCAGTACTTC. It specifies CAWSPVDITNEQYF.